This TCR beta chain was identified in a study of T cell responses to AZD1222 COVID-19 vaccine. Points from the study as a whole: Spike-specific TCR depth and breadth grew after two AZD1222 doses. It should be noted that donors were predominantly white British and more often female, and clonal diversity was possibly underestimated. Baseline antibody screening turned up just a handful of seropositive AZD1222 recipients.

Here immunoSEQ multiplex PCR was the method, and the copy in TCRdb shows in-frame clones only, minus some. In the table there are roughly 120,000 clones, 88% of which are singletons. Regarding this clone: Its antigen is unknown. The limits of the CDR3 on the DNA are not certain, so only TCRdb's listed CDR3 is given.

The CDR3 is 18 residues long, counting both termini. This sample comprised peripheral blood, obtained on day 0 of AZD1222 vaccination. This TCR derives from an adult in good health. V usage is TRBV12-1 and J usage is TRBJ2-5; TRBD2 reflects the table's D call only, with no check against the DNA. TRBV12-1 has pseudogene status. The CDR3 loop reads CASSFASGTDEFQETQYF.